The clone carrying this TCR beta chain appeared many times. Germline CDR1 DFQATT, CDR2 SNEGSKA (reference sequence). CDR3 length: 13 residues. Trimming took 6 bases from V and 2 from J, leaving 14 bases between them. TCRdb processed the 5' RACE reads anew with MiXCR; each CDR3 protein has one entry. The sample consists of 50,000 to 80,000 distinct CDR3 sequences, approximately 23% of them appearing once. This receptor was obtained from a female donor with breast cancer. The V and J genes are TRBV20-1 and TRBJ2-7; maybe TRBD2 (6 bases). Sequencing was carried out using memory CD4+ T cells sorted from a lymph node. Subset noted: memory CD4+ T cells, CD4+CD45RO+CD25-. CDR3 DNA sequence: TGCAGTGCGGGGGGTCTAGACCCCTACGAGCAGTACTTC. Protein sequence: CSAGGLDPYEQYF.